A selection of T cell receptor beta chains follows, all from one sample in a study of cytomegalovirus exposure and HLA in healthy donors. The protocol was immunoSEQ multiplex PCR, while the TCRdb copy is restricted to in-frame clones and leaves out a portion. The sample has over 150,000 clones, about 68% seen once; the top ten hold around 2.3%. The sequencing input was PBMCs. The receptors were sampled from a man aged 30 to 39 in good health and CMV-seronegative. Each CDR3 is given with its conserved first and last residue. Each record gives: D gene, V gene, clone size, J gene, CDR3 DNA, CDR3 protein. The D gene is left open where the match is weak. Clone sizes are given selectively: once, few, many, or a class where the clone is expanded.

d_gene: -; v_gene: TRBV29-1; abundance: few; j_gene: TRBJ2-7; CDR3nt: TGCAGCGTTGGGTTCGGGAACAGACGATTTTTCGAGCAGTACTTC; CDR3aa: CSVGFGNRRFFEQYF
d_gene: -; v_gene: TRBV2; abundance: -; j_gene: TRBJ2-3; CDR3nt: TGTGCCACAGCGACGACTAGCACAGATACGCAGTATTTT; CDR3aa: CATATTSTDTQYF
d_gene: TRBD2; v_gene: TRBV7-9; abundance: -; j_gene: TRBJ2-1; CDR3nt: TGTGCCAGCAGCCCGGGACTAGCGGGGGGGGGTGAGCAGTTCTTC; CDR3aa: CASSPGLAGGGEQFF
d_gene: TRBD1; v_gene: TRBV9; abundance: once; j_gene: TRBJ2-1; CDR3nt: TGTGCCAGTCAAACCGGGACAGGGGTCAATGAGCAGTTCTTC; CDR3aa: CASQTGTGVNEQFF
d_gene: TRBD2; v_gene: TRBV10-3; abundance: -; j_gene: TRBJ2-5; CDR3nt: TGTGCCATCTCGAACACGGGGGGAGGAGAGACCCAGTACTTC; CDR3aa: CAISNTGGGETQYF
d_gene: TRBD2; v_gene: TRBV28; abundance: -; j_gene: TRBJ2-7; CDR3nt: TGTGCCAGCGATTCACTAGCGGGGGGCGAGAAGGAGCAGTACTTC; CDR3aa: CASDSLAGGEKEQYF
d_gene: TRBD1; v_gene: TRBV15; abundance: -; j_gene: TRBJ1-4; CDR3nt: TGTGCCACCACCCCGGACAGGGCGAGTGAAAAACTGTTTTTT; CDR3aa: CATTPDRASEKLFF
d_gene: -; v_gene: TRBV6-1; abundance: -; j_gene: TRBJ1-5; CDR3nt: TGTGCCAGCAGTGAAATAGGGGTAAGCAATCAGCCCCAGCATTTT; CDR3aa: CASSEIGVSNQPQHF
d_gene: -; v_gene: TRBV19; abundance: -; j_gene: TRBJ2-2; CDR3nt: TGTGCCAGTAGTTCCCCCAGGGAAACCGGGGAGCTGTTTTTT; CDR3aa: CASSSPRETGELFF
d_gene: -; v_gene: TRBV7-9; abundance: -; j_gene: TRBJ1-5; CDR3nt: TGTGCCAGCAGCCTCGGGAGGGGGGATAACAATCAGCCCCAGCATTTT; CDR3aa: CASSLGRGDNNQPQHF
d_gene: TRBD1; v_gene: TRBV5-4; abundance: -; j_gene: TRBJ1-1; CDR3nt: TGTGCCAGCAGCTCCGGACAGGGGGGAGCTTTCTTT; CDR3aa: CASSSGQGGAFF
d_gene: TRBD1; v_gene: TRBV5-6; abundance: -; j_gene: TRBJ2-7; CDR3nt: TGTGCCAGCCGATCAGGAAGGACAGGGTTGACGTACGAGCAGTACTTC; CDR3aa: CASRSGRTGLTYEQYF
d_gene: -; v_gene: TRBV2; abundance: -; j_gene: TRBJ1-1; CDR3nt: TGTGCCAGCAGTGAAGCACAGATGAACACTGAAGCTTTCTTT; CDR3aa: CASSEAQMNTEAFF
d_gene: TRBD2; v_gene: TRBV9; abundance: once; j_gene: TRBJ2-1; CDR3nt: TGTGCCAGCAGCGTAGCCGGGGGGGCCGTAGGTGAGCAGTTCTTC; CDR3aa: CASSVAGGAVGEQFF
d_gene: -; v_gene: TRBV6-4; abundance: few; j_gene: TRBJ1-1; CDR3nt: TGTGCCAGCAGTCTGACGGGGGGCACTGAAGCTTTCTTT; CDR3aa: CASSLTGGTEAFF
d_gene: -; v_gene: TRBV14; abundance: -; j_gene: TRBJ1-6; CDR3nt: TGTGCCAGCAGCCAGCAGGTGACTAATTCACCCCTCCACTTT; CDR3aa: CASSQQVTNSPLHF
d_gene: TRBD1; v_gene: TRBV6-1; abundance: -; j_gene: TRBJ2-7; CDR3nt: TGTGCCAGCAGTGAGGGGGGACAGGCGATCTACGAGCAGTACTTC; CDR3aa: CASSEGGQAIYEQYF
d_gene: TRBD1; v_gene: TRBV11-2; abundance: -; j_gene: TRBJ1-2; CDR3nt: TGTGCCAGCAGCTCCCCCCAGGGGGACTATGGCTACACCTTC; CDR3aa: CASSSPQGDYGYTF
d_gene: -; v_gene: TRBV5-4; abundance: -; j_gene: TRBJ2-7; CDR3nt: TGTGCCAGCAGCCCGGACATGGGGCAGTCCTACGAGCAGTACTTC; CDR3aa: CASSPDMGQSYEQYF
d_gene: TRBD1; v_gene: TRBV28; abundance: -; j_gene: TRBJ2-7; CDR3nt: TGTGCCAGCAGACGGGACAGGGGGGGATCCTACGAGCAGTACTTC; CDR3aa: CASRRDRGGSYEQYF
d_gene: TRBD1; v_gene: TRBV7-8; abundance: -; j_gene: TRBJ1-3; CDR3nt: TGTGCCAGCAGCTTAGGCGGGACAGGGGACGGAAACACCATATATTTT; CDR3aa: CASSLGGTGDGNTIYF
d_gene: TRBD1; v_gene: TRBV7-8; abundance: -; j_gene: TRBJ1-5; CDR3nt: TGTGCCAGCAGCTTAAGTCTTAGGGGACAGGGGACAGGCCAGCCCCAGCATTTT; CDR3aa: CASSLSLRGQGTGQPQHF
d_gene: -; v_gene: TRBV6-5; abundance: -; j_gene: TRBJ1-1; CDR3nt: TGTGCCAGCAGAGGGGTCACGAACACTGAAGCTTTCTTT; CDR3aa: CASRGVTNTEAFF
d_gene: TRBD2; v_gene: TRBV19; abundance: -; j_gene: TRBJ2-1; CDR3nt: TGTGCCAGTACTGCCGCGGGGGTATACAATGAGCAGTTCTTC; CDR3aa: CASTAAGVYNEQFF
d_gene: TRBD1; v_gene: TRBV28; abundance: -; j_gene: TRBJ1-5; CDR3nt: TGTGCCAGCAGTCCCCCAGGGGGTTCGGTTTTAGCTCAGCCCCAGCATTTT; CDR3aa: CASSPPGGSVLAQPQHF
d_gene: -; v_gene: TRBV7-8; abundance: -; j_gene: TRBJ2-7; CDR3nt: TGTGCCAGCAGCGCCAGCCGGGTCCTTCAGCAGTACTTC; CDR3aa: CASSASRVLQQYF
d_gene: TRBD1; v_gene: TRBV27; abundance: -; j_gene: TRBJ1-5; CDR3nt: TGTGCCAGCAGTTGGACAGGGGGGGGTCAGCCCCAGCATTTT; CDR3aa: CASSWTGGGQPQHF
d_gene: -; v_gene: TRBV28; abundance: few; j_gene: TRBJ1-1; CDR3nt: TGTGCCAGCAGTTTGTTTCGGTGGGCGAACACTGAAGCTTTCTTT; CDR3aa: CASSLFRWANTEAFF
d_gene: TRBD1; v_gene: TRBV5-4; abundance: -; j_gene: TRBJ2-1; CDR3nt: TGTGCCAGCAGCTTGGCCGACAGGGTGAATGAGCAGTTCTTC; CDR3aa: CASSLADRVNEQFF